This T cell receptor (beta chain) emerged from a study of PD-1 blockade in classical Hodgkin lymphoma. Here immunoSEQ multiplex PCR was the method, and the copy in TCRdb shows in-frame clones only, minus some. This sample has approximately 26,000 clones, with around 90% found just once. The time point denotes: newly diagnosed, previously untreated cHL patient sample. Researchers used magnetic negative selection to pull out pure CD4+ T cells from thawed PBMCs. A comparison was provided by newly diagnosed, untreated classical Hodgkin lymphoma PBMCs. A word on this clone: The antigen is undetermined.

General study results and limits: There remain no defined causes for the repertoire differences, which possibly reflect disease activity or prior therapy. Newly diagnosed patients were said to have less baseline TCR diversity than healthy donors did.

Sequenced: CD4+ T cells from blood. The receptor was derived from a human donor with classical Hodgkin lymphoma.

This chain's CDR3 is CASSRGGKTYEQYF. The CDR3, as DNA: TGTGCCAGCAGCCGAGGGGGGAAAACCTACGAGCAGTACTTC. The genes are TRBV6-5 and TRBJ2-7; D may be TRBD1 or TRBD2 (6 bases each). The CDR3 spans 14 residues. Trimming left V 6 bases short and J 2 bases short, with 14 bases between. Germline V lookup: CDR1 MNHEY, CDR2 SVGAGI.